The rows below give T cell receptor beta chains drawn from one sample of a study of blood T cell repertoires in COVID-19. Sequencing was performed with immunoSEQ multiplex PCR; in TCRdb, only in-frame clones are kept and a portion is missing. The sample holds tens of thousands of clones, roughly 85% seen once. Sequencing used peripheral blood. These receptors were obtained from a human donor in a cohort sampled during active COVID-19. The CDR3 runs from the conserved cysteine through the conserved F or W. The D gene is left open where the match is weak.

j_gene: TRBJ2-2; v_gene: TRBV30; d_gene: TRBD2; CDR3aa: CAWRGTKNTGELFF
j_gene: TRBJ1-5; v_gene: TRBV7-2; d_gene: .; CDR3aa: CASSLVQVAHQPQHF
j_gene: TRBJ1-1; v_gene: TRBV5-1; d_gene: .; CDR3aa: CASSLGAVNTEAFF
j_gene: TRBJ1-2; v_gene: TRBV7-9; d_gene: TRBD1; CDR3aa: CASSLLGAGGDGYTF
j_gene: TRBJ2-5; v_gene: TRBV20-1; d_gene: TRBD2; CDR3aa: CSASLFVAGDQETQYF
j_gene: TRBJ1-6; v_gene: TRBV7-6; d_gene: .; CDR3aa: CASSLDRPYNSPLHF
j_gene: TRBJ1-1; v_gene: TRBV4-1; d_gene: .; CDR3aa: CASSQGGQRNTEAFF
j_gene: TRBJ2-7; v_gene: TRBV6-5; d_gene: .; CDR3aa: CASSQDTTYEQYF
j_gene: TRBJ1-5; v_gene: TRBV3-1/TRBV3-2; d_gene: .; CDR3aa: CASSQRGQPQHF
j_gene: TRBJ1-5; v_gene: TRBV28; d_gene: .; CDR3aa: CASSIRGLNQPQHF
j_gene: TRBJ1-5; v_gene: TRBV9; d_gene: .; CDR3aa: CASSLGLEGNQPQHF
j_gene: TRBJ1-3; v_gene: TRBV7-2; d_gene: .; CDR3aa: CASSYFRGFRSGNTIYF
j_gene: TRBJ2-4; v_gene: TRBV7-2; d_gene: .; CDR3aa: CASSPRTETKNIQYF
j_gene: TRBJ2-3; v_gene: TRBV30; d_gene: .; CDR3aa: CAWSDLSGYTDTQYF
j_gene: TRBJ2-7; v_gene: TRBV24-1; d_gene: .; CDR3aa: CATSDPRQVDAGQYF
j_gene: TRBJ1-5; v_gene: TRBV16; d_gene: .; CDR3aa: CASSTSPGNQPQHF
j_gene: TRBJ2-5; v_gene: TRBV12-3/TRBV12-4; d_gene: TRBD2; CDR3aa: CAAGLAGGTQYF
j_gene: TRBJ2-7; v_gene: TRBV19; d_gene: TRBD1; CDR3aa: CASSIRDSPYEQYF
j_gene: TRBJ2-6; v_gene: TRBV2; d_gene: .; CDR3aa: CASSESSGANVLTF
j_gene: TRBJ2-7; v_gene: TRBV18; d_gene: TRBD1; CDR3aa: CASSPTGWLNEQYF
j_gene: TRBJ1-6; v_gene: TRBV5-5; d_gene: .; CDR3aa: CASSPQGYSSPLHF
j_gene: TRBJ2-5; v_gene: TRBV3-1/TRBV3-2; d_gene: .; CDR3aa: CASSRFTGAGETQYF
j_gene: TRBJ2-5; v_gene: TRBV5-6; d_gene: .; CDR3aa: CASSLVGGPQETQYF
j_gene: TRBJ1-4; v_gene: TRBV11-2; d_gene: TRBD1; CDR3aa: CASSSRTGANEKLFF
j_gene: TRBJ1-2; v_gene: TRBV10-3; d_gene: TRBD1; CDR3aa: CAISETTRTGARGYTF
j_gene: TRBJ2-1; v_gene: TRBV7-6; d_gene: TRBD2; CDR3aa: CASSLEARGATPEQFF
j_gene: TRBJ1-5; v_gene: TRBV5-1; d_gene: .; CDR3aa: CASSLTGGGNQPQHF
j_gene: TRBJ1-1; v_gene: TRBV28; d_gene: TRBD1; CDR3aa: CASRNRGQGGTEAFF
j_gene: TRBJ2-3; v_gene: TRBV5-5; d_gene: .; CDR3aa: CASSPSAGYTDTQYF
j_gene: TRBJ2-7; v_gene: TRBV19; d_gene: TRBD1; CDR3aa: CATQGAYEQYF
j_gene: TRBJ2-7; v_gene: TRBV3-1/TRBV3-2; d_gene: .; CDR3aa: CASSLKPGAYEQYF
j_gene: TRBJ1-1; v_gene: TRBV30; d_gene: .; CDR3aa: CAWKNTPNTEAFF
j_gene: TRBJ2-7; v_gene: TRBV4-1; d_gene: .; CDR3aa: CASSQPINRRAYEQYF
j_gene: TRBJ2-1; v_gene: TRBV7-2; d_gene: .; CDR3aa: CASSLVQVGYNEQFF
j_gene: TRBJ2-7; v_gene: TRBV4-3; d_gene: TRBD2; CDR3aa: CASSQGTSGGWYEQYF
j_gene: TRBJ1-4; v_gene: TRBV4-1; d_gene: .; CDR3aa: CASSQGVLGRAEKLFF
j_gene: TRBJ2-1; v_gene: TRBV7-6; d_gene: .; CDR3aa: CASSLTTTGNEQFF
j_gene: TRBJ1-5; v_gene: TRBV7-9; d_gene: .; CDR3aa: CASSSWGEPDPNQPQHF
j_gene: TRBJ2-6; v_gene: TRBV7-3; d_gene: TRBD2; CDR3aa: CASSLMGQGGILTF
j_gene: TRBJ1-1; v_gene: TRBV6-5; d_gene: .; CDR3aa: CASSYGGGAFF
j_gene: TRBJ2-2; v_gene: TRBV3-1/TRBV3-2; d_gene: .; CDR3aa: CASSQDPRFAGELFF
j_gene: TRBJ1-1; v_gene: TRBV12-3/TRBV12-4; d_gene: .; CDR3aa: CASSFGGTEAFF
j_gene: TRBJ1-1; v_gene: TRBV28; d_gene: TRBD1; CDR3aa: CASIPGQGVWGTEAFF
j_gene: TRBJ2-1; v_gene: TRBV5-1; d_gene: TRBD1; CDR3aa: CASSFRTGTYNEQFF
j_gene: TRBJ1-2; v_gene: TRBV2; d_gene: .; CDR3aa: CASTPGGRSKGYTF
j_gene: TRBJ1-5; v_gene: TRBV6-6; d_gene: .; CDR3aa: CASSNTGLSNQPQHF
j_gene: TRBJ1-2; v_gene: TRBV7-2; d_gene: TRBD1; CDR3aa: CASSIDRANYGYTF
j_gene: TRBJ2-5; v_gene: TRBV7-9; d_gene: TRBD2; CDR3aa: CASSPRGGTSQETQYF
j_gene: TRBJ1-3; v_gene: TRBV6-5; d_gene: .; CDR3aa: CARSRDTIYF
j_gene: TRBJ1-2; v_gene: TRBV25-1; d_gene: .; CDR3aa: CASSRGSFGYTF
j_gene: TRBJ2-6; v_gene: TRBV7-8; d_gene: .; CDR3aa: CASSLRPGSSGSGANVLTF
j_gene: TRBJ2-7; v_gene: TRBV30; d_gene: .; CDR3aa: CAWRESYEQYF
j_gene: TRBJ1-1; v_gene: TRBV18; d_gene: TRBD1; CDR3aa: CASSPGQANTEAFF
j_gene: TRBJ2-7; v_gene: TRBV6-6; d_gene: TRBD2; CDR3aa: CASLAGGKEQYF
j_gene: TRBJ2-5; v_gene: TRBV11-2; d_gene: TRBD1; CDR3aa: CASSKTWDRVETQYF
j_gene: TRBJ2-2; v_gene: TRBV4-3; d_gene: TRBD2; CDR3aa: CASSQGELAGGISTGELFF
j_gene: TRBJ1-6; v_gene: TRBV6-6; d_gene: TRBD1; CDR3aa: CASSRRTGDSPLHF
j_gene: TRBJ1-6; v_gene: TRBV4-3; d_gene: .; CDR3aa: CASSRSNGAYNSPLHF